This T cell receptor (beta chain) was sequenced in a study of Ad26.COV2.S vaccination and SARS-CoV-2 variants. Study at large: Intramuscular Ad26.COV2.S doses were given once or twice, 56 days apart. Regarding the study as a whole: Substantial breadth was reportedly displayed by spike-specific CD8+ and CD4+ T cell responses after vaccination. People who got the vaccine or the placebo had similar non-spike TCR breadth.

The treatment here: around 19 received Ad26.COV2.S at low or high dose, single or two shots; 5 received placebo; per-sample allocation not given. Collection of the samples took place on day 63 after the first injection of vaccine or placebo. An Ad26 vector that expressed Wuhan-strain SARS-CoV-2 spike constituted the vaccine. Assay: immunoSEQ multiplex PCR; the TCRdb copy retains only in-frame clones and omits some. Of some 370,000 clones listed, approximately 83% are singletons. As to this clone: Its antigen remains unidentified.

The germline V and J ends were trimmed by 4 bases and 13 bases, with 15 bases remaining between them. Germline V gene lookup returns CDR1 DFQATT and CDR2 SNEGSKA (reference sequence). The CDR3 length is 11 residues. Sequenced here: peripheral blood, sampled in a trial of Ad26.COV2.S vaccine versus placebo. This TCR derives from a person between 18 and 65 years old who received the Ad26.COV2.S COVID-19 vaccine or a placebo. This sequence joins TRBV20-1 and TRBJ2-3, with a possible D match to TRBD1 (6 bases). The chain's CDR3 is CSATEGESKYF. The CDR3 coding sequence is TGCAGTGCTACCGAGGGGGAGTCGAAGTATTTT.